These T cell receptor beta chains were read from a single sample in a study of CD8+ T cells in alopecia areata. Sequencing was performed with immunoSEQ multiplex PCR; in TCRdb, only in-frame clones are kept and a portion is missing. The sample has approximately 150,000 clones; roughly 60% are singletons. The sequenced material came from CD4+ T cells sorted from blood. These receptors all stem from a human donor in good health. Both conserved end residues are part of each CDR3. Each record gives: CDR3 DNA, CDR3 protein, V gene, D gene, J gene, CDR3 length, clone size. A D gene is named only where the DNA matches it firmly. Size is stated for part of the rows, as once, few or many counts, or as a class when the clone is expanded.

TGTGCCACCAGTCCGAGAAGGTCCCTTAGCAATCAGCCCCAGCATTTT,CATSPRRSLSNQPQHF,TRBV15,NA,TRBJ1-5,16,NA
TGTGCCTGGAGTGTACAAAGTCGGGGTGAAGCTTTCTTT,CAWSVQSRGEAFF,TRBV30,NA,TRBJ1-1,13,once
TGTGCCAGCAGCTTAACCCCGGGGGCAAACTACAATGAGCAGTTCTTC,CASSLTPGANYNEQFF,TRBV7-3,NA,TRBJ2-1,16,NA
TGCGCCAGCAGGATACCTCGGGTGGAGACCCAGTACTTC,CASRIPRVETQYF,TRBV10-1,NA,TRBJ2-5,13,NA
TGCGCCAGCGCAGGGCCGGCTAATGAAAAACTGTTTTTT,CASAGPANEKLFF,TRBV5-1,NA,TRBJ1-4,13,few
TGTGCCAGCAGTTACCGTTCCTCCGGGAGCTATGGCTACACCTTC,CASSYRSSGSYGYTF,TRBV6-5,NA,TRBJ1-2,15,NA
TGTGCCAGCAGCTTGGCATCGACTAAGAACACTGAAGCTTTCTTT,CASSLASTKNTEAFF,TRBV5-4,NA,TRBJ1-1,15,NA
TGTGCCAGCAGGGAGAACACCGGGGAGCTGTTTTTT,CASRENTGELFF,TRBV6-1,NA,TRBJ2-2,12,few
TGTGCCAGCAGTTCACCGGGACTAGCGGGGGAGCAGTTCTTC,CASSSPGLAGEQFF,TRBV2,TRBD2,TRBJ2-1,14,NA
TGTGCCAGCAGCCTACAGGGGACTAACTATGGCTACACCTTC,CASSLQGTNYGYTF,TRBV27,TRBD1,TRBJ1-2,14,few
TGCAGCGTGACAGGGGCGTACAATGAGCAGTTCTTC,CSVTGAYNEQFF,TRBV29-1,TRBD1,TRBJ2-1,12,NA
TGTGCCAGCAGTTACCTTTCTAGTTGGGATGAGCAGTTCTTC,CASSYLSSWDEQFF,TRBV6-6,NA,TRBJ2-1,14,NA
TGTGCCAGCAGCTGGGATTACGAGCAGTACTTC,CASSWDYEQYF,TRBV6-6,NA,TRBJ2-7,11,NA
TGTGCCACCAGCAGAGATTGGGGGGCCCCGGGATCCGAGCAGTACTTC,CATSRDWGAPGSEQYF,TRBV15,NA,TRBJ2-7,16,NA
TGTGCCAGCAGCCAAGATGGACGGGCTGGCTACACCTTC,CASSQDGRAGYTF,TRBV14,NA,TRBJ1-2,13,NA
TGTGCCAGCTCACCACAGAGGGGAGAGACCCAGTACTTC,CASSPQRGETQYF,TRBV18,NA,TRBJ2-5,13,once
TGCAGCGCTGGCTTGACTAGCGGGAAGTACAATGAGCAGTTCTTC,CSAGLTSGKYNEQFF,TRBV29-1,TRBD2,TRBJ2-1,15,NA
TGCGCCAGCACGCTACGTGGGGATCAGCCCCAGCATTTT,CASTLRGDQPQHF,TRBV23-1,NA,TRBJ1-5,13,NA
TGCAGCGTCCGTTGGGGTGGGGGCAATCAGCCCCAGCATTTT,CSVRWGGGNQPQHF,TRBV29-1,NA,TRBJ1-5,14,few
TGCAGTGCTAGCAAGGGGTACGAGCAGTACTTC,CSASKGYEQYF,TRBV20-1,NA,TRBJ2-7,11,NA
TGTGCCAGCAGCCACCCCGGGCCTTCTAACTATGGCTACACCTTC,CASSHPGPSNYGYTF,TRBV4-2,NA,TRBJ1-2,15,few
TGTGCCTGGAGTGTAGGTTCTGGCTACACCTTC,CAWSVGSGYTF,TRBV30,NA,TRBJ1-2,11,NA
TGTGCCAGCAGCTTTGGACAGGGACGGTATGGCTACACCTTC,CASSFGQGRYGYTF,TRBV5-5,TRBD1,TRBJ1-2,14,NA
TGTGCCAGCAGTGAGTCTGGGACGGGAATCTATGGCTACACCTTC,CASSESGTGIYGYTF,TRBV2,NA,TRBJ1-2,15,NA
TGTGCCAGCAGCCCGCCCCTGACTAGCGGCCACACAGATACGCAGTATTTT,CASSPPLTSGHTDTQYF,TRBV5-6,TRBD2,TRBJ2-3,17,NA
TGCGCCAGCAGCTTGGAGGCCGCCGGGGAGCTGTTTTTT,CASSLEAAGELFF,TRBV5-1,NA,TRBJ2-2,13,few
TGTGCCATCAGTGGAGGCTCTTTTATTAGCAATGAGCAGTTCTTC,CAISGGSFISNEQFF,TRBV10-3,NA,TRBJ2-1,15,few
TGTGCCAGCAGCTTGGCGCAGACCGGGGAGCTGTTTTTT,CASSLAQTGELFF,TRBV5-6,NA,TRBJ2-2,13,NA
TGTGCCAGCAGTACCTGGACCTCAGTGCCCGAGCAGTACTTC,CASSTWTSVPEQYF,TRBV6-6,NA,TRBJ2-7,14,NA
TGCAGCGTTGAAAGGGGAGCGTCCGGGGGGCAGTTCTTC,CSVERGASGGQFF,TRBV29-1,NA,TRBJ2-1,13,few
TGCGCCAGCAGCGGGACAGGCACCTATGAAAAACTGTTTTTT,CASSGTGTYEKLFF,TRBV5-1,TRBD1,TRBJ1-4,14,many
TGTGCCAGCAGCCTTACGTTGGGTGAGCAGTTCTTC,CASSLTLGEQFF,TRBV7-9,NA,TRBJ2-1,12,NA
TGTGCCAGCGGGGACAACCCCAGCAATGAGCAGTTCTTC,CASGDNPSNEQFF,TRBV2,NA,TRBJ2-1,13,NA
TGCGCCAGCAGCCCCCTACCGGGACATTTTACATACGAGCAGTACTTC,CASSPLPGHFTYEQYF,TRBV5-1,NA,TRBJ2-7,16,NA
TGTGCCAGCAGTGGGGAAATGGCAGCGTACGAGCAGTACTTC,CASSGEMAAYEQYF,TRBV2,NA,TRBJ2-7,14,NA
TGTGCCAGCAGTCCCCCGACTAGCGGGAGGAATGAGCAGTTCTTC,CASSPPTSGRNEQFF,TRBV28,TRBD2,TRBJ2-1,15,many
TGTGCCAGCAGTGAAAGGGTAGCGGACAGAAGATTCTATGGCTACACCTTC,CASSERVADRRFYGYTF,TRBV6-1,NA,TRBJ1-2,17,NA
TGTGCCAGCCAGGGGACGGGCACCGGGGAGCTGTTTTTT,CASQGTGTGELFF,TRBV2,NA,TRBJ2-2,13,few
TGTGCCAGTAGTATGAAGGGGATACAAGAGACCCAGTACTTC,CASSMKGIQETQYF,TRBV19,NA,TRBJ2-5,14,NA
TGCAGCGTGGGCGGCGGACGCAACTACGAGCAGTACTTC,CSVGGGRNYEQYF,TRBV29-1,NA,TRBJ2-7,13,few
TGCGCCAGCAGCCGGCTAGCGGCGTCCTACAATGAGCAGTTCTTC,CASSRLAASYNEQFF,TRBV4-1,TRBD2,TRBJ2-1,15,NA
TGTGCCAGCAGCGTAACAGTCGCCGGAAACACCATATATTTT,CASSVTVAGNTIYF,TRBV9,NA,TRBJ1-3,14,once
TGCAGCGTACGCCGTGGTGTCTACGAGCAGTACTTC,CSVRRGVYEQYF,TRBV29-1,NA,TRBJ2-7,12,NA
TGTGCCAGCAGTAAAGAGATCTACGAGCAGTACTTC,CASSKEIYEQYF,TRBV7-8,NA,TRBJ2-7,12,NA
TGTGCCAGCAGTTGGCAGTTGTCACAGCCCCAGCATTTT,CASSWQLSQPQHF,TRBV27,NA,TRBJ1-5,13,few
TGTGCCAGCAGTTTAAGAATCTTCAGTAGGACCGGGGAGCTGTTTTTT,CASSLRIFSRTGELFF,TRBV28,NA,TRBJ2-2,16,few